This T cell receptor beta chain was recorded in a study of cytomegalovirus exposure and HLA in healthy donors. J lost 4 bases, V lost 6 bases, and 5 bases had no gene match. The germline V gene encodes CDR1 MNHNS and CDR2 SASEGT. The CDR3 is 13 residues long. General observations from the study: There were several of the most significant clusters that appeared linked to common viral pathogens in a later analysis. An analysis was carried out later, and it reportedly showed fewer N-insertions in an Asian-associated ancestry cluster than the 666-donor mean. The study reported that TCR beta sequences accurately predicted HLA-A and HLA-B alleles in most subjects. The authors enumerated 150 to 200 TCR beta chains as linked to cytomegalovirus.

Worth noting for this clone: The antigen remains unidentified.

13 Jbeta primers and 60 Vbeta primers were used for the PCR. Clones were sequenced by immunoSEQ multiplex PCR, and TCRdb holds only the in-frame ones, with some missing. Here the sample spans tens of thousands of clones, approximately 61% being singletons. The origin of this receptor is a man over 45 in good health and CMV-seropositive. The chain links TRBV6-1 to TRBJ2-5; 7 positions match TRBD1. Material for sequencing was PBMCs. CDR3: CASRRQGSETQYF. The CDR3 DNA sequence: TGTGCCAGCAGGAGACAGGGTTCAGAGACCCAGTACTTC.